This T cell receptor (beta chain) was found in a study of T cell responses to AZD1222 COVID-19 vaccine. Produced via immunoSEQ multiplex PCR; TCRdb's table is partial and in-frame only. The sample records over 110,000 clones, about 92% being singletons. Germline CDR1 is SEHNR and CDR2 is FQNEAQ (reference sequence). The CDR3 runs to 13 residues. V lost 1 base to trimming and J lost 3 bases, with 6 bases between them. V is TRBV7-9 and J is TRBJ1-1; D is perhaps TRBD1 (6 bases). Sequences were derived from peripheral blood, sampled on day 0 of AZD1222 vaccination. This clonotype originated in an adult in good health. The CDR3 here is CASSLGTDTEAFF. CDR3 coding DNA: TGTGCCAGCAGCTTAGGGACAGACACTGAAGCTTTCTTT.